One and the same sample provided the 6 T cell receptor beta chains below, sequenced in a study of blood T cell repertoires in COVID-19. Sequencing was performed with immunoSEQ multiplex PCR; in TCRdb, only in-frame clones are kept and a portion is missing. The sample includes approximately 260,000 clones, roughly 81% of them seen just once. The sequencing input was PBMCs or T cells enriched from blood (not recorded which). The receptors shown here come from a woman aged 45-65 years who had been exposed to COVID-19.

This chain connects TRBV4-1 to TRBJ1-5; no clear D gene. This CDR3 comprises 15 residues. The V gene's germline CDR1 is MGHRA and CDR2 YSYEKL. V lost 0 bases and J lost 4, with 10 bases in between. In DNA form, the CDR3 reads TGCGCCAGCAGCCAAGATGGGCAGCCTAATCAGCCCCAGCATTTT. Translated: CASSQDGQPNQPQHF.

The chain uses TRBV29-1 and TRBJ1-2; D call uncertain. The CDR3 loop spans 11 amino acids. Germline CDR1 reads SQVTM; CDR2 reads ANQGSEA. V lost 3 bases, J lost 1 base, and 3 bases lay in between. Here the CDR3 reads CSVESNYGYTF. The CDR3 coding sequence is TGCAGCGTTGAGAGTAACTATGGCTACACCTTC. Variable domain in full (rest from reference TRBV29-1 and TRBJ1-2): SAVISQKPSRDICQRGTSLTIQCQVDSQVTMMFWYRQQPGQSLTLIATANQGSEATYESGFVIDKFPISRPNLTFSTLTVSNMSPEDSSIYLCSVESNYGYTFGSGTRLTVV.

The rearrangement joins TRBV2 to TRBJ2-5, with D possibly matching TRBD2 (5 bases). Germline V gene lookup returns CDR1 SNHLY and CDR2 FYNNEI. The V end lost 4 bases, the J end lost 8 bases, and 14 bases lay between the germline ends. The CDR3 loop spans 13 amino acids. CDR3 protein: CASSVQERGTQYF. CDR3 nucleotides: TGTGCCAGCAGTGTGCAGGAACGGGGTACCCAGTACTTC.

This clone has just a few counts. The genes are TRBV25-1 and TRBJ2-7, with TRBD1 identical over 7 bases. Trimming removed 4 bases from V and 3 bases from J; junction bases left unmatched: 9. Germline V CDR1 and CDR2: MGHDK, SYGVNS. The CDR3 consists of 15 residues. The DNA for the CDR3 is TGTGCCAGCAGTGCGTATCAGGGGGACATCTACGAGCAGTACTTC. It encodes CASSAYQGDIYEQYF.

This sequence joins TRBV30 and TRBJ1-1; D is perhaps TRBD1 (6 bases). V shed 0 bases and J shed 5 bases, with 19 bases lying between them. This CDR3 spans 16 amino acids. Germline lookup yields CDR1 GTSNPN and CDR2 SVGIG (reference sequence). CDR3 sequence (DNA): TGTGCCTGGAGTGTACGTGGGGCTCCGAGGGGGACTGAAGCTTTCTTT. Its translation is CAWSVRGAPRGTEAFF.

This clone has just one count. The genes are TRBV12-3 or TRBV12-4 and TRBJ1-2; tentatively, D is TRBD1 (5 bases). This CDR3 region has 13 residues. With 6 bases removed from V and 0 bases from J, the gap between germline ends came to 8 bases. The CDR3 DNA sequence: TGTGCCAGCAGGTCGACAGCTAACTATGGCTACACCTTC. Protein: CASRSTANYGYTF.